This T cell receptor beta chain was sequenced during a study of cytomegalovirus exposure and HLA in healthy donors. Study-wide background: An earlier analysis identified 110 million or so unique TCR beta sequences in 150 million to 200 million T cells. Assignment to the Caucasian-associated ancestry cluster applied to around 80% of the approximately 370 genotyped donors.

Vbeta (60) and Jbeta (13) primers were used in the PCR. Per the study methods: A later analysis counted 65 million to 90 million unique TCR beta chains, around 10 million shared. Here immunoSEQ multiplex PCR was the method, and the copy in TCRdb shows in-frame clones only, minus some. V and J calls and clone size are as listed in that table; D and trimming were resolved from the DNA. Of roughly 130,000 clones listed, roughly 79% are singletons. Trimming removed 4 bases from V and 4 bases from J; junction bases left unmatched: 4. This CDR3 spans 13 amino acids. The germline V gene encodes CDR1 WSHSY and CDR2 SAAADI.

Specimen: PBMCs. The rearrangement links TRBV10-2 to TRBJ2-7; 7 bases fit TRBD1. The TCR was taken from a woman in her forties or fifties in good health and CMV-seronegative. CDR3 region: CASSGGQSYEQYV. The CDR3 coding sequence is TGCGCCAGCAGTGGGGGACAGTCATACGAGCAGTACGTC.